This paragraph reports one T cell receptor (beta chain). This clone was observed once. Its recognized antigen is unknown. Qualities for individual bases were not recorded, and no much larger clone is one base off. In total, approximately 690 healthy bone marrow donors made up the cohort. All cohort members were sampled while nominally healthy, although unrecorded immune exposures were likely present. The donor was CMV seronegative and was included in the group of several hundred seronegative cohort members. A peripheral blood sample was collected from each donor, and TCR beta sequencing was performed on peripheral blood mononuclear cells. Genomic DNA was extracted from the blood cell samples with the Qiagen DNeasy Blood Extraction Kit. From its cysteine to its phenylalanine, the CDR3 spans 17 amino acids. Only CDR3 DNA remains: 51 bases, in frame from the first base. From a lookup of the germline V gene, CDR1 and CDR2 are SGHVS and FQNEAQ. The junction shows trimming of 0 bases on V and 0 bases on J, and the gene matches do not reach 7 bases of it.

The protocol used for the library was the immunoSEQ multiplex PCR assay. For the multiplex PCR, a mixture combining 60 forward primers for TCR Vbeta segments and 13 reverse primers for TCR Jbeta segments was used. Amplification of the CDR3 region of rearranged TCR beta genes was performed with a multiplex PCR assay on genomic DNA. Amplified TCR beta libraries were sequenced as 87-base-pair reads on the Illumina HiSeq System. The authors processed their data as follows. In a later analysis, 80 million or so unique TCR beta chains were counted across the 650 to 700 repertoires, and about 10 million of these chains were shared by at least two donors. A nearest-neighbor algorithm error-corrected the raw reads and collapsed the reads into unique sequences, merging closely related sequences to remove PCR and sequencing errors. To assign V, D and J gene segments, CDR3 sequences were aligned to IMGT reference sequences. For a sequence to be retained, a match of at least six nucleotides to both a V gene segment and a J gene segment was required. Rearrangements were called productive when the CDR3 lacked stop codons and stayed in frame with V and J; all others were non-productive. Following IMGT convention, CDR3 was defined as the stretch from the second conserved V-encoded cysteine up to the conserved J-encoded phenylalanine. The earlier analysis of a few hundred of the donors excluded sequences that lacked an unambiguous match to a single V gene segment. An earlier analysis of under 750 of the donors called V segments functional above 56.7% productive rearrangements and segregating when the between-donor standard deviation exceeded 5%. To diagnose cytomegalovirus status from the catalog of TCR beta chain sequences, a statistical classification framework was built. V and J gene assignment, in a later analysis, came from comparing TCR nucleotide sequences with IMGT/GENE-DB human TR gene sequences. The TCRdist pipeline was used in a later analysis to assign CDR3 sequences and most-parsimonious VDJ recombination scenarios. A later analysis defined each TCR beta chain by its CDR3 amino acid sequence plus V-gene family, and excluded reads lacking a unique V-gene family. In a later analysis, approximately 640 highly shared, low-generation-probability nucleotide sequences were removed to address suspected cross-contamination and a sequencing artifact. A later analysis calculated a clonal expansion index for each public chain from normalized within-repertoire ranks of inferred template counts. A later analysis computed generation probabilities with a VDJ recombination model fitted to out-of-frame rearrangements, and checked the results against IGoR. Hypergeometric tests were used in a later analysis to score TCR-TCR, TCR-HLA and TCR-CMV co-occurrence, with a repertoire-size bias correction applied to the TCR pairs. To estimate false discovery rates, a later analysis permuted the HLA or CMV assignments 20 times. In a later analysis, co-occurring TCRs were grouped using DBSCAN, and TCRdist sequence similarity was added for clustering within HLA-allele-positive subsets. Repertoires with fewer than 30,000 or more than 120,000 public chains were left out of co-occurrence clustering, as were roughly five repertoires with anomalous nucleotide sharing. Sourced from immuneACCESS, this table was stored by TCRdb with only in-frame sequences that have V and J called. A share of the clones is absent; for the studies checked, an unresolved V gene accounts for under half, and the remainder has no known explanation. V, J and clone size reflect that table, while D and trimming were determined from the DNA. The sample yields about 150,000 clones; approximately 80% were counted once. The leading ten clones occupy 1% to 1.5% of the sample.

The data are from a study of cytomegalovirus exposure and HLA in healthy donors (TCRdb year 2017). As for the study more broadly: An earlier analysis of 587 of the donors reported about 300 Gb of sequence data and 95 million to 140 million unique TCR beta sequences obtained from approximately 180 million T cells. Every discovery cohort repertoire had been produced on one sequencing platform. Using immunosequencing, the study profiled T cell repertoires from approximately 700 subjects and related those repertoires to cytomegalovirus serostatus. Of the roughly 400 genotyped donors, around 81% fell in the genetic ancestry cluster associated with self-reported Caucasian donors. Donor age, sex, ethnicity and CMV serostatus were compiled alongside the repertoire data. A later analysis re-analyzed previously published TCR beta repertoires from 666 donors and added high-resolution HLA genotyping to study TCR occurrence patterns. High-throughput TCR immunosequencing, statistical association of individual TCRs with disease status, and machine learning were combined to predict cytomegalovirus infection status. In addition to the first cohort of 666 subjects, a separate validation cohort of over 90 different subjects was used. The study was designed to test whether signatures of past pathogen exposure could be identified by cataloging public T cell receptors. About 300 gigabases of sequencing data and roughly 81 million unique TCR sequences made up an early release that covered roughly 670 HLA-typed donors. In a later genetic analysis, genome-wide SNP genotypes for about three fifths of the 666 donors were used, and that subset was treated as a discovery cohort. Both class I and class II loci were covered by HLA typing, at four-digit resolution. Typing coverage differed by locus: A, B, C, DRB1 and DQB1 were typed in about 620-640 donors, DQA1 in about 500, DPA1 in around 610, and DPB1 in 472. A few DR-DQ haplotypes were treated as single units for association and clustering because of strong linkage in the cohort. Among 398 genotyped donors of the cohort, an average of 235,054 unique TCR beta nucleotide sequences were sequenced per donor, roughly 20% of them non-productive. The later analysis used no new phenotypic data to find candidate immune exposures, relying instead on TCR beta sequences and their occurrence across donors. To decide whether each TCR beta V gene segment behaved as functional or pseudogenic, an earlier analysis of some 600 of the donors relied on high-throughput TCR beta sequencing. Overall study results and their limits: The study listed 150 to 200 TCR beta chains as associated with cytomegalovirus. When HLA alleles, especially DR and DQ, strongly co-occurred, attributing TCR associations to individual alleles was difficult. According to the authors, the approach could potentially be generalized to other disease states and immunological phenotypes. In this cohort, only TCR beta chains were sequenced, and detectable features were limited by the absence of alpha or paired-chain data. A further reported finding was that TCR beta sequences accurately predicted the HLA-A and HLA-B alleles for most subjects in the first cohort. Compared with the roughly 720-donor mean, donors in an Asian-associated ancestry cluster had fewer N-insertions in productive TCRs, according to a later genetic analysis. While some public TCRs were present in many individuals, most TCR sequences turned up only very rarely across donors. HLA typing was unavailable for some donors at each locus, so association tests used only the typed subset. Three of the identified cytomegalovirus-associated TCR beta chains were confirmed in vitro to be specific for cytomegalovirus antigens. At a false discovery rate of 0.05, a later analysis linked 15,000 to 20,000 TCR beta sequences to specific HLA alleles. A cluster of highly shared sequence variants was judged likely to represent a technical artifact of the sequencing pipeline. The classifier was reported to diagnose cytomegalovirus status with high specificity and sensitivity in both the original and validation cohorts. In a later analysis, the rate of TCR association differed among HLA loci, with DRB1 alleles having the most associated TCRs and HLA-C alleles having the fewest. Several of the top co-occurrence clusters appeared to be linked to parvovirus B19, influenza, CMV and Epstein-Barr virus, according to a later analysis. In an earlier analysis of some 540 of the donors, most TCR beta V segments appeared in productive rearrangements about 90% or about 30% of the time, broadly matching IMGT annotations. The 87-base-pair reads could not distinguish some IMGT-functional V segments, including TRBV6-2 and TRBV6-3, so those segments were excluded. For the cohort, immune exposure information was limited to CMV serostatus. In a later analysis, most CMV-associated TCR beta chains were found to appear HLA-restricted, with HLA associations seemingly driven largely by CMV exposure. Correlated functional status among segregating V segments might reflect linkage disequilibrium, but an unknown experimental factor could not be ruled out. In a later genetic analysis, a missense DCLRE1C variant was associated with V-gene and J-gene trimming of TCR beta chains, and the association was replicated in an independent cohort. The presence/absence analyses assumed that sequencing depth was roughly uniform across donors, and that assumption may not be true. Because counts were too low, about 15 rarely observed V segments, including chromosome 9 orphons, were left out of the earlier analysis of a few hundred of the donors. A later analysis found that HLA-associated TCR beta chains were more clonally expanded and had lower generation probabilities than equally common non-associated chains.

Sequenced material: PBMCs. The chain uses TRBV7-8 and TRBJ2-7, with 8 junctional bases fitting TRBD1. The TCR sequence derives from a boy younger than 10 in good health and CMV-seronegative. The DNA sequence reads TGTGCCAGCAGCTTAGCTAGACAGGGGCCGAGCTCCTACGAGCAGTACTTC. Translated, this gives CASSLARQGPSSYEQYF.